These 4 T cell receptor beta chains were all obtained from the same sample, sequenced in a study of blood T cells in healthy people across ages. Combining a sample-barcoded 5' primer with a J-beta primer mix, a second PCR ran for about 7 to 11 cycles. TCRdb re-derived calls from the 5' RACE reads in MiXCR, one entry per CDR3 protein. The top ten hold about 27% of the sample, which has roughly 860,000 distinct CDR3 sequences, approximately 59% seen once. Input material: blood. These receptors were collected from a man aged 25-40 years in good health.

CDR3 sequence: CASSQDPDSRLSSYNSPLHF. CDR3 in DNA: TGTGCCAGCAGCCAAGATCCGGATTCGCGCCTTAGCTCCTATAATTCACCCCTCCACTTT. The J gene is TRBJ1-6, the V gene TRBV14; D is uncertain. The CDR3 loop spans 20 amino acids. V lost 0 bases and J 0 bases, leaving 18 bases between the germline ends. Germline loops: CDR1 SGHDN, CDR2 FVKESK. The variable domain in full, with the rest retrieved from reference TRBV14 and TRBJ1-6, is EAGVTQFPSHSVIEKGQTVTLRCDPISGHDNLYWYRRVMGKEIKFLLHFVKESKQDESGMPNNRFLAERTGGTYSTLKVQPAELEDSGVYFCASSQDPDSRLSSYNSPLHFGNGTRLTVT.

Only one count was recorded for this clonotype. This chain uses TRBV28 with TRBJ2-7; D might be TRBD1 or TRBD2, each matching 5 bases. Germline CDR1 and CDR2: MDHEN and SYDVKM. V lost 8 bases and J lost 0, with 11 bases in between. The CDR3 runs to 13 residues. CDR3: CASLNGGSYEQYF. In DNA, the CDR3 is TGTGCCAGCCTTAATGGGGGCTCCTACGAGCAGTACTTC. Filled out from reference TRBV28 and TRBJ2-7, the complete variable domain reads DVKVTQSSRYLVKRTGEKVFLECVQDMDHENMFWYRQDPGLGLRLIYFSYDVKMKEKGDIPEGYSVSREKKERFSLILESASTNQTSMYLCASLNGGSYEQYFGPGTRLTVT.

A word on this clonotype: One end of the junction is discordant with germline, which a read error may explain. J is TRBJ2-1 and V is TRBV20-1; 8 nucleotides agree with TRBD2. Germline V CDR1 and CDR2: DFQATT, SNEGSKA (reference sequence). This CDR3 has 16 residues. CDR3 residues: CGARDLGRAGAREQFF. CDR3 coding DNA: TGCGGTGCTAGAGATTTAGGACGAGCGGGGGCCCGAGAGCAGTTCTTC.

The chain joins TRBV19 to TRBJ2-2; D is possibly TRBD1 (6 bases). Germline V CDR1 and CDR2: LNHDA, SQIVND (reference sequence). V lost 5 bases and J lost 0, with 10 bases in between. The CDR3 runs to 15 residues. CDR3 loop: CASSPGHSNTGELFF. The DNA of the CDR3 is TGTGCCAGTAGTCCGGGACACTCGAACACCGGGGAGCTGTTTTTT.